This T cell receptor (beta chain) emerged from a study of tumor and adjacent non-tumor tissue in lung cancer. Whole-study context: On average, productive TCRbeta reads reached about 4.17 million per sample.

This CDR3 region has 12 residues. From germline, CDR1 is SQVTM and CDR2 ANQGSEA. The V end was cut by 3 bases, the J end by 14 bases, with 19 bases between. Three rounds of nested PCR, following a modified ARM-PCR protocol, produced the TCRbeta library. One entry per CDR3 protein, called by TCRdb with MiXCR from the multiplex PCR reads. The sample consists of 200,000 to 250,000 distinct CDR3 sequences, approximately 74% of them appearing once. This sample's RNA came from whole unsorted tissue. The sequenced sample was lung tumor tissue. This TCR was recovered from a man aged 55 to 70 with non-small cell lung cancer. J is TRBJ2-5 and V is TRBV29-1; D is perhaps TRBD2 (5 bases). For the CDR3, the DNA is TGCAGCGTTGAGGGAGAGTCATCTACCCGATACTTC. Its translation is CSVEGESSTRYF.